One and the same sample provided the 28 T cell receptor beta chains below, sequenced in a study of response to subunit inactivated influenza vaccine. TCRdb re-analysed the RT-PCR reads in MiXCR, keeping a single row per CDR3 protein. Of hundreds of thousands of distinct CDR3 sequences listed, around 14% were seen once; the top ten hold roughly 6.4%. The material sequenced was PBMCs from blood, taken 14 days before vaccination. These receptors came from a man over 45 who received an inactivated influenza vaccine.

This clonotype was observed a handful of times. V is TRBV7-9 and J is TRBJ2-3, with D uncertain. Germline loops: CDR1 SEHNR, CDR2 FQNEAQ (reference sequence). V gave up 3 bases and J gave up 4 bases, with 5 bases separating them. The CDR3 is 12 amino acids. CDR3 bases: TGTGCCAGCAGCTTTTATCCAGATACGCAGTATTTT. Translated, it gives CASSFYPDTQYF.

The rearrangement uses TRBV11-1 and TRBJ2-1; 7 nucleotides align to TRBD1. This CDR3 comprises 15 residues. The germline V gene encodes CDR1 SGHAT and CDR2 FQDESV (reference sequence). Trimming cost V 5 bases and J 8 bases; bases outside gene matches: 12. The CDR3 DNA is TGTGCCAGCAGCCCCGGGATAGGGGGCGGCGATGAGCAGTTCTTC. Translating it yields CASSPGIGGGDEQFF.

This clonotype was detected only a few times. The chain couples TRBV6-2 or TRBV6-3 to TRBJ2-7; D might be TRBD1 or TRBD2, each matching 6 bases. CDR1 MNHEY and CDR2 SVGEGT come from the germline V gene. The CDR3 totals 14 residues. Trimming left V 2 bases short and J 3 bases short, with 11 bases between. CDR3 DNA: TGTGCCAGCAGTTACGACGGGGGCATCTACGAGCAGTACTTC. Its translation is CASSYDGGIYEQYF.

V usage is TRBV5-1 and J usage is TRBJ2-3; D gene unclear. V shed 0 bases and J shed 0 bases, with 14 bases lying between them. This CDR3 has 17 amino acids. Per the germline V gene, CDR1 is SGHRS and CDR2 is YFSETQ. CDR3 residues: CASSLDWEARSTDTQYF. As DNA, the CDR3 is TGCGCCAGCAGCTTGGATTGGGAAGCGAGGAGCACAGATACGCAGTATTTT.

The V call is TRBV9, the J call TRBJ2-3; a weak D match, TRBD2 (6 bases). The CDR3 has 12 residues. Germline loops: CDR1 SGDLS, CDR2 YYNGEE. Deletions cut 4 bases from V and 9 bases from J, with 12 bases between. The CDR3 is CASSPTTRTQYF. The CDR3 DNA reads TGTGCCAGCAGCCCGACGACTAGAACGCAGTATTTT.

The J gene is TRBJ2-1, the V gene TRBV7-2; the D is unclear. The CDR3 loop spans 15 amino acids. Deletions cut 3 bases from V and 8 bases from J, with 17 bases between. Germline CDR1 SGHTA, CDR2 FQGNSA. CDR3 nucleotide sequence: TGTGCCAGCAGCTTGGTCCATGACTTTTACGATGAGCAGTTCTTC. This translates into CASSLVHDFYDEQFF. Variable domain in full (rest from reference TRBV7-2 and TRBJ2-1): GAGVSQSPSNKVTEKGKDVELRCDPISGHTALYWYRQSLGQGLEFLIYFQGNSAPDKSGLPSDRFSAERTGGSVSTLTIQRTQQEDSAVYLCASSLVHDFYDEQFFGPGTRLTVL.

This clonotype has a count of ten or more. V is TRBV4-1 and J is TRBJ2-7, with 7 nucleotides matching TRBD1. CDR1 is MGHRA, CDR2 YSYEKL, per germline. The V and J ends lost 4 bases and 5 bases, in that order; junction bases with no gene match: 11. The CDR3 spans 15 residues. CDR3 nucleotides: TGCGCCAGCAGCCTGGGCCTGACAGGGTTCAACGAGCAGTACTTC. Translation: CASSLGLTGFNEQYF.

V is TRBV29-1 and J is TRBJ1-2; 9 nucleotides line up with TRBD1. V trimming: 6 bases; J trimming: 0 bases; junction bases outside the gene matches: 11. CDR3 size: 16 residues. CDR1 and CDR2 from the germline V gene are SQVTM and ANQGSEA. The CDR3 DNA is TGCAGCGTAGGGGGACAGGGAAAGCCGTCTAACTATGGCTACACCTTC. Its translation is CSVGGQGKPSNYGYTF. The full variable domain, with the rest looked up from reference TRBV29-1 and TRBJ1-2, is SAVISQKPSRDICQRGTSLTIQCQVDSQVTMMFWYRQQPGQSLTLIATANQGSEATYESGFVIDKFPISRPNLTFSTLTVSNMSPEDSSIYLCSVGGQGKPSNYGYTFGSGTRLTVV.

A few counts support this clonotype. The genes are TRBV28 and TRBJ2-7; the match to TRBD1 covers 9 bases. The CDR3 runs to 16 residues. CDR1 is MDHEN and CDR2 is SYDVKM in the germline V gene. The trim removed 2 bases at V and 2 bases at J, leaving 7 bases unmatched. CDR3 DNA sequence: TGTGCCAGCAGTTTAAGGGGGACAGGGCAAGCCTACGAGCAGTACTTC. Translating gives CASSLRGTGQAYEQYF.

This clonotype was counted only a few times. The chain recombines TRBV24-1 with TRBJ2-1; 7 nucleotides align to TRBD1. The CDR3 is 14 amino acids. Germline CDR1 and CDR2: KGHDR and SFDVKD. Losses at the gene ends were 5 bases for V and 3 bases for J; bases not matched to a gene: 3. The CDR3 DNA is TGTGCCACCAGTGGGGACAGTTACTACAATGAGCAGTTCTTC. Protein product: CATSGDSYYNEQFF.

This clonotype has a handful of counts. V and J are TRBV11-2 and TRBJ1-6, with D perhaps TRBD1 (5 bases). The ends were cut back, 1 base at V and 13 bases at J, with 14 bases in the middle. The germline CDR1 and CDR2 sequences are SGHAT and FQNNGV. This CDR3 contains 14 residues. CDR3: CASSLVKGIWPLHF. The CDR3 nucleotides read TGTGCCAGCAGCTTAGTAAAGGGGATATGGCCCCTCCACTTT.

This chain links TRBV7-2 with TRBJ1-2; the D gene is possibly TRBD1 (5 bases). Between the trimmed V and J ends, which lost 5 bases and 7 bases, there was a span of 14 bases. This CDR3 is built from 13 residues. CDR1 is SGHTA and CDR2 is FQGNSA in the germline V gene. CDR3 residues: CASSLHPGGGYTF. CDR3 DNA: TGTGCCAGCAGCCTTCACCCCGGGGGTGGCTACACCTTC.

The V and J genes are TRBV20-1 and TRBJ2-7; 7 bases fit TRBD2. CDR1 is DFQATT, CDR2 SNEGSKA, per germline (reference sequence). V trimming: 3 bases; J trimming: 3 bases; junction bases outside the gene matches: 14. CDR3 length: 16 residues. CDR3 sequence reads: CSASLLARSLFYEQYF. As DNA, the CDR3 is TGCAGTGCTAGTCTACTAGCGCGAAGCCTCTTCTACGAGCAGTACTTC.

This clonotype has at least ten counts. This chain links TRBV4-1 with TRBJ2-3; D may correspond to TRBD1 or TRBD2 (5 bases each). V was clipped by 2 bases and J by 8 bases, with 14 bases between them. CDR1 is MGHRA and CDR2 is YSYEKL in the germline V gene. The CDR3 totals 14 residues. The DNA of the CDR3 is TGCGCCAGCAGCCAAAGGGGAGTTTGGGTTACGCAGTATTTT. This codes for CASSQRGVWVTQYF.

The gene calls are TRBV29-1 and TRBJ2-1, with D unclear. The CDR3 runs 16 residues. The germline V and J ends were trimmed by 0 bases and 3 bases, with 15 bases remaining between them. CDR1 and CDR2 (germline): SQVTM, ANQGSEA. CDR3 in amino acids: CSVEDTAALRYNEQFF. The CDR3 DNA sequence: TGCAGCGTTGAAGACACGGCAGCACTGCGCTACAATGAGCAGTTCTTC.

The chain links TRBV12-3 or TRBV12-4 to TRBJ2-7; perhaps TRBD1 as D (6 bases). Between the trimmed V and J ends, which lost 6 bases and 0 bases, there was a span of 9 bases. This CDR3 has 13 residues. The CDR3 loop reads CASREDSSYEQYF. CDR3 in DNA: TGTGCCAGCAGAGAGGACAGCTCCTACGAGCAGTACTTC.

The genes are TRBV20-1 and TRBJ2-7; the match to TRBD2 covers 7 bases. The CDR3 totals 14 residues. V dropped 4 bases and J dropped 0; count of bases not matched to a gene: 6. Germline-derived CDR1 and CDR2 are DFQATT and SNEGSKA (reference sequence). CDR3 amino acids: CSATTQRGSYEQYF. The CDR3 DNA reads TGCAGTGCTACGACCCAGCGGGGCTCCTACGAGCAGTACTTC.

This clonotype was counted between two and nine times. J is TRBJ2-3 and V is TRBV20-1; 8 nucleotides align to TRBD2. The germline V gene encodes CDR1 DFQATT and CDR2 SNEGSKA (reference sequence). The V gene end was trimmed by 0 bases and the J gene end by 6 bases; junction bases not matched to a gene: 5. There are 14 residues in the CDR3. The CDR3 sequence is CSARDLREDDTQYF. CDR3 sequence (DNA): TGCAGTGCTAGAGATCTGCGGGAGGACGATACGCAGTATTTT.

The J gene is TRBJ2-1, the V gene TRBV2, with D maybe TRBD2 (5 bases). The CDR3 is made up of 10 amino acids. Trimming stripped 10 bases from V and 6 bases from J, with 7 bases between. The germline CDR1 and CDR2 sequences are SNHLY and FYNNEI. The chain's CDR3 is CATGVNEQFF. The CDR3 DNA sequence: TGTGCCACCGGGGTCAATGAGCAGTTCTTC.

The chain employs TRBV20-1 and TRBJ2-1, with TRBD2 matching over 14 bases. From germline, CDR1 is DFQATT and CDR2 SNEGSKA (reference sequence). This CDR3 spans 17 amino acids. Trimming took 0 bases from V and 4 from J; bases not matched to a gene: 5. This CDR3 is CSARDPRLAGGYNEQFF. CDR3 DNA: TGCAGTGCTAGAGATCCACGACTAGCGGGAGGGTACAATGAGCAGTTCTTC.

J is TRBJ2-5 and V is TRBV18; no definite D call. The V gene lost 6 bases and the J gene lost 2 bases, with 10 bases spanning the gap. CDR3 size: 13 residues. The germline gives CDR1 KGHSH, CDR2 LQKENI. The DNA for the CDR3 is TGTGCCAGCTCGCAGTGGCGACAAGAGACCCAGTACTTC. Translating it yields CASSQWRQETQYF.

There are many counts of this clonotype. This chain connects TRBV30 to TRBJ2-1; 11 bases agree with TRBD2. The germline CDR1 and CDR2 sequences are GTSNPN and SVGIG (reference sequence). This CDR3 comprises 18 residues. With 4 bases clipped from V and 5 bases from J, the junction kept 16 bases outside the gene matches. CDR3 loop: CAWIPRGASGRPNNEQFF. The CDR3 coding sequence is TGTGCCTGGATCCCCAGGGGGGCTAGCGGGAGGCCTAACAATGAGCAGTTCTTC.

Only a few counts were recorded for this clonotype. The chain uses TRBV12-3 or TRBV12-4 and TRBJ2-3, with a weak D call TRBD2 (5 bases). There are 15 residues in the CDR3. V was pared by 5 bases and J by 2 bases, with 14 bases between. CDR3 residues: CASSRKDSPTDTQYF. CDR3 in DNA: TGTGCCAGCAGTCGAAAGGACTCTCCCACAGATACGCAGTATTTT.

This clonotype was seen ten or more times. The J gene is TRBJ2-5, the V gene TRBV18; unclear D gene. The CDR3 contains 14 residues. Germline lookup yields CDR1 KGHSH and CDR2 LQKENI. V lost 1 base and J 5 bases, leaving 11 bases between the germline ends. CDR3 coding DNA: TGTGCCAGCTCACCACTGCGGTCTGACGAGACCCAGTACTTC. It is translated as CASSPLRSDETQYF.

The sample holds a few counts of this clonotype. The chain links TRBV3-1 to TRBJ2-7; D tentatively reads TRBD1 or TRBD2 (5 bases each). CDR1 is LGHDT, CDR2 YNNKEL, per germline (reference sequence). V dropped 1 base and J dropped 6 bases, with 16 bases sitting between them. The CDR3 loop spans 15 amino acids. CDR3 nucleotide sequence: TGTGCCAGCAGCCAAGGCACAGGACTCAGTATCGAGCAGTACTTC. It encodes CASSQGTGLSIEQYF.

V is TRBV9 and J is TRBJ2-2, with 9 bases identical to TRBD2. CDR1 SGDLS and CDR2 YYNGEE come from the germline V gene. Trimming removed 4 bases from V and 2 bases from J; junction bases left unmatched: 3. This CDR3 is 15 amino acids long. CDR3 sequence (DNA): TGTGCCAGCAGCCTTAGCGGGAGTAACACCGGGGAGCTGTTTTTT. This codes for CASSLSGSNTGELFF.

J is TRBJ2-2 and V is TRBV20-1, with TRBD2 matching 10 bases. Germline CDR1 DFQATT, CDR2 SNEGSKA (reference sequence). With 1 base clipped from V and 6 bases from J, the junction kept 17 bases outside the gene matches. This CDR3 is 19 amino acids long. The CDR3 DNA sequence: TGCAGTGCTAGAGTTGTACCCGGGACTAGCGTGTTCATTTCCGGGGAGCTGTTTTTT. Protein sequence: CSARVVPGTSVFISGELFF.

The genes are TRBV29-1 and TRBJ1-1; the D is unclear. Between the trimmed V and J ends, which lost 8 bases and 6 bases, there was a span of 4 bases. The CDR3 covers 8 residues. Germline V gene data show CDR1 as SQVTM and CDR2 as ANQGSEA. The CDR3 DNA sequence: TGCAGCATTGCTGAAGCTTTCTTT. Protein sequence: CSIAEAFF.